The T cell receptor (beta chain) described here comes from a study of T cells after yellow fever vaccination. Findings and limits, study-wide: In post-booster samples, most primary-vaccination clones reappeared (under 98% CD4, 88% CD8). Although the secondary response was weaker, it peaked faster, at day 5 versus 15.

Generation of TCR cDNA used 5'RACE template switching (which added a universal primer site and UMIs). TCRdb re-called the 5' RACE reads through MiXCR, storing one row per CDR3 protein. Found here are approximately 550,000 distinct CDR3 sequences, approximately 13% of them singletons; the top ten hold around 15%. This clonotype was counted between two and nine times. Its antigen is unknown. This CDR3 is 15 amino acids long. V lost 4 bases and J lost 7; bases outside the gene matches: 8. Per the germline V gene, CDR1 is MDHEN and CDR2 is SYDVKM. The chain joins TRBV28 to TRBJ2-1; 9 bases are shared with TRBD2. This sample comprised PBMCs, obtained on the day of the yellow fever booster vaccination. The clonotype originates from a man aged 25-45 years who received the YFV17D yellow fever vaccine. The CDR3 protein is CASSSVAGAVNEQFF. The CDR3 DNA sequence: TGTGCCAGCAGTTCAGTAGCGGGAGCAGTTAATGAGCAGTTCTTC.